Listed below are T cell receptor beta chains from one sample, sequenced in a study of cytomegalovirus exposure and HLA in healthy donors. Produced via immunoSEQ multiplex PCR; TCRdb's table is partial and in-frame only. The sample shows 150,000 or so clones, approximately 72% of them seen only once. The sequencing sample was made of PBMCs. The receptor set was obtained from a human donor in good health. CDR3s include the opening cysteine and the closing phenylalanine or tryptophan. Fields, in order: V gene, D gene, J gene, clone size, CDR3 protein, CDR3 DNA. D genes are given only for firm matches. Rows give clone size only sometimes, using once, few, many, or a class for an expanded clone.

TRBV21-1	.	TRBJ1-5	few	CASSSPTGLNQPQHF	TGTGCCAGCAGCTCCCCGACAGGTCTGAATCAGCCCCAGCATTTT
TRBV27	TRBD2	TRBJ2-5	.	CASSLLQTSGGPLQTQYF	TGTGCCAGCAGTTTACTACAAACTAGCGGGGGGCCTCTGCAGACCCAGTACTTC
TRBV10-2	TRBD2	TRBJ2-1	few	CASTVAGGYNEQFF	TGCGCCAGCACTGTAGCGGGGGGATACAATGAGCAGTTCTTC
TRBV30	TRBD1	TRBJ1-2	.	CAWGTGGGYTF	TGTGCCTGGGGGACAGGGGGTGGCTACACCTTC
TRBV6-5	TRBD1	TRBJ1-2	.	CASSYSDRGYGYTF	TGTGCCAGCAGTTACTCCGACAGGGGCTATGGCTACACCTTC
TRBV2	TRBD1	TRBJ1-4	.	CARRQTGFEKLFF	TGTGCCAGGCGACAGACAGGGTTTGAAAAACTGTTTTTT
TRBV7-8	.	TRBJ1-4	.	CASSLLWRSTEREKLFF	TGTGCCAGCAGCTTATTATGGCGGTCGACTGAGCGAGAAAAACTGTTTTTT
TRBV19	TRBD1	TRBJ2-3	once	CASTPGQGTDTQYF	TGTGCCAGTACCCCCGGACAGGGCACAGATACGCAGTATTTT
TRBV11-2	.	TRBJ2-5	.	CASSRGSRQYF	TGTGCCAGCAGCCGAGGCAGCAGACAGTACTTC
TRBV9	.	TRBJ2-7	.	CASSVLGEEQYF	TGTGCCAGCAGCGTCCTGGGAGAGGAGCAGTACTTC
TRBV27	.	TRBJ1-2	.	CASSWRLDGYTF	TGTGCCAGCAGTTGGCGGCTGGATGGCTACACCTTC
TRBV19	.	TRBJ1-4	.	CASSGQVATNEKLFF	TGTGCCAGTAGTGGACAAGTAGCAACTAATGAAAAACTGTTTTTT
TRBV19	TRBD1	TRBJ1-6	.	CASSMDRGGTLHF	TGTGCCAGTAGTATGGACAGGGGGGGCACCCTCCACTTT
TRBV19	.	TRBJ2-7	few	CASRVRGSYEQYF	TGTGCCAGTAGAGTCCGCGGCTCCTACGAGCAGTACTTC
TRBV5-1	TRBD1	TRBJ1-4	few	CASSLEGGTGVEKLFF	TGCGCCAGCAGCTTGGAAGGGGGGACAGGGGTGGAAAAACTGTTTTTT
TRBV4-3	.	TRBJ2-7	.	CASSQDKGHEQYF	TGCGCCAGCAGCCAAGATAAGGGGCACGAGCAGTACTTC
TRBV7-2	TRBD1	TRBJ2-3	.	CASSPTTGGGTDTQYF	TGTGCCAGCAGCCCTACCACAGGGGGCGGCACAGATACGCAGTATTTT
TRBV5-1	TRBD2	TRBJ2-3	.	CASSPGTSIDTQYF	TGCGCCAGCAGCCCCGGGACTAGCATAGATACGCAGTATTTT
TRBV29-1	TRBD1	TRBJ2-5	.	CSAQTGAGETQYF	TGCAGCGCCCAGACAGGGGCGGGGGAGACCCAGTACTTC
TRBV4-3	TRBD2	TRBJ2-3	few	CASSPTSGGRYTQYF	TGCGCCAGCAGCCCTACTAGCGGGGGACGGTATACGCAGTATTTT
TRBV5-1	TRBD2	TRBJ2-3	.	CASRLRLAGQINLGDTQYF	TGCGCCAGCAGGTTACGACTAGCGGGACAAATCAATCTAGGAGATACGCAGTATTTT
TRBV9	.	TRBJ2-6	.	CASRGTLTPAGANVLTF	TGTGCCAGCAGGGGGACATTGACGCCGGCCGGGGCCAACGTCCTGACTTTC
TRBV7-3	TRBD1	TRBJ2-4	.	CASSPTGGEGKNIQYF	TGTGCCAGCAGCCCGACAGGGGGGGAGGGCAAAAACATTCAGTACTTC
TRBV7-5	.	TRBJ1-2	.	CARSILTGFGGYTF	TGTGCCAGAAGCATCCTGACAGGTTTTGGTGGCTACACCTTC
TRBV14	.	TRBJ1-1	.	CASSTDNTEAFF	TGTGCCAGCAGCACAGACAACACTGAAGCTTTCTTT
TRBV27	.	TRBJ2-2	.	CASSLRGTGELFF	TGTGCCAGCAGTTTAAGGGGTACCGGGGAGCTGTTTTTT
TRBV19	.	TRBJ1-1	.	CASSGRGGGGGLYTEAFF	TGTGCCAGTAGTGGCCGCGGGGGGGGAGGAGGTCTCTACACTGAAGCTTTCTTT
TRBV7-2	.	TRBJ2-7	.	CASSSRVYEQYF	TGTGCCAGCAGCTCGCGAGTCTACGAGCAGTACTTC
TRBV19	.	TRBJ1-5	.	CASSATGSNQPQHF	TGTGCCAGTAGTGCGACCGGGAGCAATCAGCCCCAGCATTTT
TRBV19	.	TRBJ1-1	.	CASSIDTWLNTEAFF	TGTGCCAGTAGTATAGACACGTGGCTGAACACTGAAGCTTTCTTT
TRBV19	.	TRBJ1-2	.	CASSIGGTVTGYGYTF	TGTGCCAGTAGTATAGGGGGGACGGTGACAGGATATGGCTACACCTTC
TRBV29-1	.	TRBJ1-2	.	CSVEGRGMGGYTF	TGCAGCGTTGAAGGGCGGGGGATGGGTGGCTACACCTTC
TRBV7-2	TRBD1	TRBJ2-1	.	CASGQGALNYNEQFF	TGTGCCAGCGGACAGGGGGCCCTAAACTACAATGAGCAGTTCTTC
TRBV19	.	TRBJ2-1	few	CASMTAYNEQFF	TGTGCCAGTATGACAGCATACAATGAGCAGTTCTTC
TRBV5-1	TRBD1	TRBJ1-1	.	CASSFTGTAMNTEAFF	TGCGCCAGCAGCTTCACCGGGACAGCTATGAACACTGAAGCTTTCTTT
TRBV27	.	TRBJ1-5	.	CASSLRQGNQPQHF	TGTGCCAGCAGTTTAAGGCAGGGCAATCAGCCCCAGCATTTT
TRBV27	.	TRBJ1-3	.	CASSLWGEPGNTIYF	TGTGCCAGCAGTTTATGGGGGGAGCCCGGAAACACCATATATTTT
TRBV12-5	TRBD1	TRBJ1-5	.	CASGLVLNRGHQPQHF	TGTGCTAGTGGTTTGGTATTGAACAGGGGGCATCAGCCCCAGCATTTT
TRBV5-1	TRBD1	TRBJ2-7	few	CASRSRDRGGYEQYF	TGCGCCAGCAGATCACGGGACAGGGGCGGCTACGAGCAGTACTTC
TRBV7-9	TRBD2	TRBJ2-7	.	CASSSQTSGDYEQYF	TGTGCCAGCAGCTCGCAGACTAGCGGAGACTACGAGCAGTACTTC
TRBV9	TRBD1	TRBJ1-2	.	CASSVAPTGNYGYTF	TGTGCCAGCAGCGTAGCGCCGACAGGGAACTATGGCTACACCTTC
TRBV2	.	TRBJ1-5	.	CASSDMGLSGGNQPQHF	TGTGCCAGCAGTGATATGGGCCTCAGTGGTGGCAATCAGCCCCAGCATTTT